Each of the 5 T cell receptor beta chains below was sequenced from the same sample in a study of blood T cell repertoires in COVID-19. Method: immunoSEQ multiplex PCR; TCRdb's copy keeps in-frame clones and lacks some. Among 46,000 or so clones listed, 80% to 90% were seen once. The sample was peripheral blood. Receptor source: a man aged 50-59 years with acute or convalescent COVID-19.

This rearrangement joins TRBV6-1 to TRBJ1-5, with D possibly being TRBD1 (6 bases). The CDR3 runs 15 residues. The V gene's germline CDR1 is MNHNS and CDR2 SASEGT. V shed 1 base and J shed 7 bases, with 14 bases lying between them. CDR3 bases: TGTGCCAGCAGTGAAGTTGGGGGGGCTGGGCAGCCCCAGCATTTT. Amino acids: CASSEVGGAGQPQHF.

This clone was counted a few times. The J gene is TRBJ2-1, the V gene TRBV4-1; D is perhaps TRBD2 (5 bases). CDR1 and CDR2 (germline): MGHRA, YSYEKL. The CDR3 is 15 residues long. V lost 4 bases and J lost 4, with 14 bases in between. The CDR3: CASSLEGQSYNEQFF. The CDR3 bases are TGCGCCAGCAGCCTTGAGGGCCAGTCGTACAATGAGCAGTTCTTC.

J is TRBJ2-5 and V is TRBV2; TRBD2 might be the D (6 bases). This CDR3 region has 14 residues. Germline loops: CDR1 SNHLY, CDR2 FYNNEI. V lost 4 bases and J 5 bases, leaving 14 bases between the germline ends. The CDR3 sequence: CASSGGGFRETQYF. CDR3 nucleotide sequence: TGTGCCAGCAGTGGTGGGGGGTTTCGGGAGACCCAGTACTTC.

This chain uses TRBV23-1 with TRBJ2-1; the D is unclear. TRBV23-1 is an ORF for which the function is uncertain. Trimming removed 4 bases from V and 0 bases from J, with 10 bases in between. The CDR3 totals 15 residues. CDR3 sequence reads: CASSRSPSSYNEQFF. In DNA, the CDR3 is TGCGCCAGCAGTCGGAGCCCCAGCTCCTACAATGAGCAGTTCTTC.

V and J are TRBV7-3 and TRBJ1-1; 8 positions agree with TRBD1. The CDR3 has 14 amino acids. Germline V gene lookup returns CDR1 SGHTA and CDR2 FQGTGA. After removal of 5 bases from V and 2 bases from J, the junction contained 4 bases not matched to a gene. CDR3 in DNA: TGTGCCAGCAGCCCACAGGGGGGAAACACTGAAGCTTTCTTT. Encoded protein: CASSPQGGNTEAFF.